This T cell receptor (beta chain) comes out of a study of T-cell memory formation after mild COVID-19. For the study at large: Across donors, TCR clusters were largely donor specific. Study-level results: CD4+ bias marked clones expanding day 15 to 37, unlike balanced contracting clones. CD8+ contracting clones occupied EMRA, while CD4+ ones occupied mainly CM and EM. Detection of some responders pre-infection suggested pre-existing cross-reactive memory T cells participated.

Only a few counts were recorded for this clonotype. Its antigen is undetermined. TCRdb passed the 5' RACE reads through MiXCR, listing each CDR3 protein once. The sample carries about 130,000 distinct CDR3 sequences, 17% recorded once. With 4 bases clipped from V and 5 bases from J, the junction kept 14 bases outside the gene matches. CDR3 length: 17 amino acids. Germline CDR1 SGHRS, CDR2 YFSETQ. The chain couples TRBV5-1 to TRBJ2-5; 10 positions agree with TRBD2. The sequencing input was PBMCs or a T cell subset sorted from them (not recorded which). This sequence originates from a man aged 18-30 years who had mild COVID-19 (a few samples of this study predate the infection). Cell type and time point are not known. CDR3 sequence reads: CASSLVSGGPGVETQYF. The CDR3 nucleotides read TGCGCCAGCAGCCTCGTTAGCGGGGGGCCGGGGGTTGAGACCCAGTACTTC.